This T cell receptor beta chain is drawn from a study of blood T cells in healthy people across ages (dated by TCRdb to the mid-2010s). With regard to the full study: In model experiments, template switching captured about one uniquely barcoded TCR beta cDNA molecule for every two T cells. The donors were split into four age groups: young (average about 16 years), middle-aged (39), aged (roughly 65) and long-lived (roughly 88). Using deep sequencing normalized with unique cDNA molecular identifiers, the study measured how TCR beta repertoire diversity changes with age. Donors of different ages were randomly distributed across sequencing lanes to avoid experimental bias. Two additional independent replicas of 1 million unique cDNA reads from the same blood draw were analyzed for two donors (one aged 18 to 30 and one aged 80 or older).

The 39 donors, aged about 6 to 100 years, were systemically healthy Caucasian individuals from Russia. Around 9.9 milliliters of peripheral blood were collected from each donor into EDTA-treated Vacutainer tubes. Ficoll-Paque density-gradient centrifugation was used to isolate PBMCs, with at least 7 million per sample. Trizol reagent was used to extract total RNA from the PBMCs, yielding at least 6 micrograms per sample. For every donor, an aliquot of PBMCs went through flow cytometry to measure the percentages of naive CD45RAhigh/CD27high T cells. Taken from the germline V gene, the CDR1 and CDR2 loops are SGHVS and FQNEAQ. The CDR3 runs 19 residues from the cysteine to the phenylalanine. The retained sequence is limited to the CDR3, 57 bases, with the frame set at the first base. General findings and caveats noted by the study authors: Bulk unsorted PBMC profiling prevented conclusive comparison of naive and antigen-experienced compartments. As age increased, observed TCR beta diversity per million T cells dropped in a roughly linear way, and a significant reduction was already evident by age 40. Estimates of total diversity based on one million sequenced T cells were regarded as lower bounds and as underestimates. There was a strong correlation between observed TCR beta diversity and the percentage of naive T cells measured by flow cytometry. Because donor CMV infection status was unknown, age-related changes in expanded clonotypes were potentially confounded. Compared with the aged group, more naive CD4+ T cells, fewer expanded clones and increased TCR diversity were shown by the long-lived group, suggesting age selection.

Notes on this clonotype: Its binding antigen is unknown. With a much larger clone just one base away, this may be a read error.

The library came from 5' RACE. Instrument on record: Illumina HiSeq 2500. A second PCR of roughly 7 to 11 cycles was performed with a sample-barcoded 5' primer and a J-beta primer mix. A template-switch 5' adaptor carrying 12 random nucleotides introduced a unique molecular identifier onto each TCR beta cDNA molecule. At least 2.5 million CDR3-containing paired-end reads were obtained from each sample. First-strand cDNA was synthesized from all RNA with the Mint cDNA synthesis kit, primed by a TRBC-specific oligonucleotide. All cDNA was treated with uracil-DNA glycosylase and then went through a first 18-cycle PCR with the universal primers M1SS and BC2_uni_R. The paper's processing steps were these. For normalization, 1 million high-quality reads were randomly selected from each sample, with every read carrying a distinct molecular identifier. Reads sharing molecular identifiers were discarded rather than binned into consensus sequences. MiTCR, with a Q25 quality threshold and the strictest error-elimination algorithm, was used for CDR3 identification, clonotype clustering and error correction. A nonparametric unseen species model using Euler transformation provided a lower-bound estimate of total TCR beta diversity. In TCRdb, the public reads were trimmed at Q25 with fastp and aligned with MiXCR, with productive beta chains retained. Identical CDR3 proteins give one entry, which carries the most common genes and DNA. TCRdb, rather than the study authors, made the V and J calls. The sample contains around 1,500,000 distinct CDR3 sequences, around 39% of them found a single time. Clones ranked in the top ten supply roughly 7.9% of the sample.

The clonotype was recovered from a woman aged 18-30 years in good health. In this chain, TRBV7-8 is recombined with TRBJ2-7; 10 bases in the middle match TRBD2. Sequenced sample: blood. DNA sequence: TGTGCCAGCAGCTTAGGGGTTGCTAGCGGGAGATGGTTCTCCCACGAGCAGTACTTC. This encodes CASSLGVASGRWFSHEQYF.